This TCR beta chain appears in the sequencing data of a study of sequential checkpoint blockade in melanoma. This clone was seen only a few times. Clones were sequenced by immunoSEQ multiplex PCR, and TCRdb holds only the in-frame ones, with some missing. The profile shows about 13,000 clones, roughly 27% of them singletons. Per germline, CDR1 SGHDN and CDR2 FVKESK. CDR3 length: 17 residues. The ends lost 4 bases at V and 4 bases at J; junction bases unmatched: 8. Treatment: randomized to nivolumab then ipilimumab (arm A) or the reverse (arm B). The sequencing here drew on tumor tissue (inferred from file names), taken from a patient given nivolumab and ipilimumab in sequence. This TCR was recovered from a human donor with melanoma. This chain connects TRBV14 to TRBJ2-1; 12 bases are shared with TRBD2. The CDR3 loop reads CASSPRLAGVNYNEQFF. In nucleotides, the CDR3 is TGTGCCAGCAGCCCCCGACTAGCGGGAGTGAATTACAATGAGCAGTTCTTC. The variable domain in full, with the rest retrieved from reference TRBV14 and TRBJ2-1, is EAGVTQFPSHSVIEKGQTVTLRCDPISGHDNLYWYRRVMGKEIKFLLHFVKESKQDESGMPNNRFLAERTGGTYSTLKVQPAELEDSGVYFCASSPRLAGVNYNEQFFGPGTRLTVL.